This T cell receptor beta chain was retrieved from a study of PD-1 blockade in classical Hodgkin lymphoma. Time point: cycle 4 day 1 (C4D1), after less than seven weeks of nivolumab. Following autologous stem cell transplantation, relapse occurred in every patient, and exposure to brentuximab vedotin varied. Study-level results: Patients with a complete response exhibited baseline diversity comparable to newly diagnosed patients.

The CDR3 totals 12 residues. V was trimmed by 9 bases and J by 0 bases, leaving 6 bases between them. In germline, CDR1 is MDHEN, CDR2 SYDVKM. Details on this clone: The antigen is unknown.

Clones were sequenced by immunoSEQ multiplex PCR, and TCRdb holds only the in-frame ones, with some missing. The sample yields 64,000 or so clones, more than 80% seen once. This chain connects TRBV28 to TRBJ2-1; D ambiguous. This receptor was obtained from a human donor with classical Hodgkin lymphoma. Sequenced material: peripheral blood mononuclear cells (PBMCs), taken before the fourth cycle of nivolumab. The CDR3 loop is CASTDSYNEQFF. The CDR3 DNA sequence: TGTGCCAGTACCGACTCCTACAATGAGCAGTTCTTC.